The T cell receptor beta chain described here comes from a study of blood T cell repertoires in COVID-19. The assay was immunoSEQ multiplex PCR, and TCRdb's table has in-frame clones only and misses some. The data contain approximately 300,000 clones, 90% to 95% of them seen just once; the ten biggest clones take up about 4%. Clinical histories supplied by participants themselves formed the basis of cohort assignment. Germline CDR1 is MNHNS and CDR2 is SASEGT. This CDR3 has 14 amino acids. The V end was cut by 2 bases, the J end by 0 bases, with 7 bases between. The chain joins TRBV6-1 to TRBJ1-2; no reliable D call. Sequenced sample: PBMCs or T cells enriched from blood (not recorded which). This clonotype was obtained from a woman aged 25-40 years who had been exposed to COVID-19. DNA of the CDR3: TGTGCCAGCAGTGAAACGTCAGCTAACTATGGCTACACCTTC. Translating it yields CASSETSANYGYTF.